The 9 T cell receptor beta chains below come from one sample, sequenced in a study of CD8 T cells in Susac syndrome. With random hexamers, reverse transcription was performed on about 0.5 to 1 ug of RNA. TCRdb fed the immunoSEQ multiplex PCR reads into MiXCR, producing one record per CDR3 protein. The sample gives more than 55,000 distinct CDR3 sequences, nearly 96% of which show up once; 0.095% to 0.13% is in the top ten. Sequenced sample: CD4+ T cells from PBMCs. The receptors stem from a human donor with multiple sclerosis.

This chain connects TRBV27 to TRBJ1-1; possible D gene TRBD1, 5 bases. V lost 4 bases to trimming and J lost 11 bases, with 17 bases between them. This CDR3 contains 13 residues. Germline V lookup: CDR1 MNHEY, CDR2 SMNVEV (reference sequence). CDR3: CASSSRGTGPAFF. Written as DNA, the CDR3 is TGTGCCAGCAGTTCCCGGGGTACAGGACCCGCTTTCTTT.

This chain joins TRBV24-1 and TRBJ2-2; a possible D gene is TRBD1 (5 bases). The V gene's germline CDR1 is KGHDR and CDR2 SFDVKD. This CDR3 comprises 18 residues. The V gene lost 4 bases and the J gene lost 8 bases, with 25 bases spanning the gap. CDR3 DNA sequence: TGTGCCACCAGTGAGGCCAGGGCCAAACGGTTCACAATAGGGGAGCTGTTTTTT. Translating it yields CATSEARAKRFTIGELFF.

The rearrangement uses TRBV5-4 and TRBJ2-1; 10 nucleotides match TRBD2. The V gene end was trimmed by 4 bases and the J gene end by 4 bases; junction bases not matched to a gene: 8. The length of the CDR3 is 16 residues. Germline V gene data show CDR1 as SGHNT and CDR2 as YYREEE (reference sequence). For the CDR3, the DNA is TGTGCCAGCAGCAAACAGAGCGGGGGGGCGTACAATGAGCAGTTCTTC. Amino acid sequence: CASSKQSGGAYNEQFF.

V gene TRBV5-1 combines with J gene TRBJ1-2; D is ambiguous. The CDR3 is made up of 13 amino acids. Trimming took off 6 bases at V and 6 bases at J, with 15 bases between the two ends. Germline CDR1 SGHRS, CDR2 YFSETQ. CDR3 in amino acids: CASNPGQNDGYTF. The CDR3 coding sequence is TGCGCCAGCAACCCCGGGCAGAACGATGGCTACACCTTC.

This chain uses TRBV6-1 with TRBJ1-3; a possible D gene is TRBD1 (6 bases). Germline-derived CDR1 and CDR2 are MNHNS and SASEGT. The CDR3 is made up of 16 amino acids. Trimming cost V 6 bases and J 0 bases, with 15 bases left between them. CDR3 protein: CASRETGRSSGNTIYF. As DNA, the CDR3 is TGTGCCAGCAGGGAAACAGGGAGGAGCTCTGGAAACACCATATATTTT.

V is TRBV12-3 or TRBV12-4 and J is TRBJ1-1; D gene uncertain. V was pared by 3 bases and J by 1 base, with 6 bases between. The CDR3 has 13 residues. The DNA of the CDR3 is TGTGCCAGCAGTTTTTCAACGAACACTGAAGCTTTCTTT. It codes for CASSFSTNTEAFF.

The genes are TRBV6-5 and TRBJ1-4; no clear D gene. This CDR3 spans 15 amino acids. Germline-derived CDR1 and CDR2 are MNHEY and SVGAGI. V dropped 5 bases and J dropped 3 bases, with 13 bases sitting between them. CDR3 nucleotide sequence: TGTGCCAGCAGTCCCTCCCGGCAACCTAATGAAAAACTGTTTTTT. This translates into CASSPSRQPNEKLFF.

This clonotype was recorded only once. V gene TRBV12-3 or TRBV12-4 combines with J gene TRBJ2-7; maybe TRBD1 (5 bases). The germline V and J ends were trimmed by 7 bases and 0 bases, with 10 bases remaining between them. There are 13 residues in the CDR3. The DNA of the CDR3 is TGTGCCAGCAATCAGGGTTACTCCTACGAGCAGTACTTC. Its protein product is CASNQGYSYEQYF.

The CDR3 nucleotides are TGTGCCAGCAGCCCCAAGACCGGAGCGTGGCGGGGGGCCTACAATGAGCAGTTCTTC. This codes for CASSPKTGAWRGAYNEQFF. The V and J genes are TRBV13 and TRBJ2-1; the match to TRBD2 covers 8 bases. The CDR3 sequence is 19 residues long. The J segment lost 2 bases and the V segment lost 5 bases, leaving 17 bases of the junction unmatched. CDR1 and CDR2 from the germline V gene are PRHDT and FYEKMQ (reference sequence).